The clone carrying this T cell receptor (beta chain) came up once. The sample comes from a study of blood T cell repertoires in COVID-19. The wider study: From T cells, B-cell-depleted T cells, or PBMCs came the material, which was cDNA or gDNA.

CDR3 length: 13 residues. Germline V gene data show CDR1 as MNHNS and CDR2 as SASEGT. Trimming cost V 1 base and J 0 bases, with 3 bases left between them. Profiled with immunoSEQ multiplex PCR; TCRdb holds only in-frame clones, not every one. Among hundreds of thousands of clones listed, 85% to 90% were seen once. The TCR originated in a woman between 70 and 85 years old with COVID-19, enrolled during active disease. The sample comprised peripheral blood. The chain carries TRBV6-1 and TRBJ1-1; D uncertain. The CDR3 loop is CASSEGVNTEAFF. The CDR3, as DNA: TGTGCCAGCAGTGAAGGAGTGAACACTGAAGCTTTCTTT.